These 27 T cell receptor beta chains were all obtained from the same sample, sequenced in a study of T cell responses to AZD1222 COVID-19 vaccine. Some clones are missing from TCRdb's copy, which holds only in-frame ones; the method was immunoSEQ multiplex PCR. The table records hundreds of thousands of clones, around 93% of them present only once. The specimen was peripheral blood, collected on day 0 of MenACWY control vaccination. These receptors all stem from an adult in good health.

The table lists this clone with a few counts. The genes are TRBV27 and TRBJ2-7; D might be TRBD1 (6 bases). V lost 1 base, J lost 3 bases, and 13 bases lay in between. This CDR3 contains 15 residues. The germline V gene encodes CDR1 MNHEY and CDR2 SMNVEV (reference sequence). The CDR3 region is CASSLLAGADYEQYF. The CDR3 nucleotides are TGTGCCAGCAGTTTATTAGCAGGGGCTGACTACGAGCAGTACTTC.

CDR3 DNA: TGTGCCAGTAGCGGGGCCTCAGATTCACCCCTCCACTTT. This sequence encodes CASSGASDSPLHF. This rearrangement joins TRBV19 to TRBJ1-6; possible D gene TRBD1, 5 bases. Deletions cut 6 bases from V and 8 bases from J, with 11 bases between. CDR1 and CDR2 from the germline V gene are LNHDA and SQIVND (reference sequence). The CDR3 runs to 13 residues.

V usage is TRBV28 and J usage is TRBJ1-5; the D is unclear. This CDR3 comprises 16 residues. Trimming stripped 6 bases from V and 1 base from J, with 16 bases between. Per the germline V gene, CDR1 is MDHEN and CDR2 is SYDVKM. CDR3 bases: TGTGCCAGCAGCTTCGAAAGACGAGGAAGCAATCAGCCCCAGCATTTT. Its translation: CASSFERRGSNQPQHF.

The rearrangement uses TRBV27 and TRBJ2-1, with a weak D call TRBD2 (6 bases). Per germline, CDR1 MNHEY and CDR2 SMNVEV (reference sequence). CDR3 length equals 15 residues. The V end was cut by 6 bases, the J end by 1 base, with 13 bases between. Here the CDR3 reads CASSRSGGSYNEQFF. The DNA of the CDR3 is TGTGCCAGCAGCCGGTCCGGGGGATCCTACAATGAGCAGTTCTTC.

The chain uses TRBV11-2 and TRBJ1-4; D unclear. This CDR3 spans 14 amino acids. Per germline, CDR1 SGHAT and CDR2 FQNNGV. Trimming removed 5 bases at V and 1 base at J, with 8 bases between. This CDR3 is CASSPYGTNEKLFF. The CDR3, as DNA: TGTGCCAGCAGCCCGTACGGAACTAATGAAAAACTGTTTTTT.

The chain links TRBV30 to TRBJ1-2, with TRBD1 as a possible D gene (6 bases). Trimming took 6 bases from V and 0 from J, leaving 17 bases between them. Per the germline V gene, CDR1 is GTSNPN and CDR2 is SVGIG (reference sequence). There are 15 residues in the CDR3. The CDR3 protein is CACPIPGASNYGYTF. The CDR3 DNA follows: TGTGCCTGTCCAATCCCAGGGGCTTCTAACTATGGCTACACCTTC.

The chain uses TRBV7-2 and TRBJ1-4; D is unclear. Germline CDR1 is SGHTA and CDR2 is FQGNSA. The CDR3 totals 13 residues. V lost 2 bases and J 7 bases, leaving 8 bases between the germline ends. This chain's CDR3 is CASSLNAVEKLFF. CDR3 bases: TGTGCCAGCAGCTTAAATGCCGTTGAAAAACTGTTTTTT.

This clone was detected once. The chain carries TRBV18 and TRBJ1-1; TRBD1 matches 11 bases. The V segment lost 0 bases and the J segment 6 bases; nucleotides outside the gene matches: 3. The CDR3 is 15 residues long. Germline V gene data show CDR1 as KGHSH and CDR2 as LQKENI. Here the CDR3 reads CASSPPGTGGAEAFF. The CDR3 DNA is TGTGCCAGCTCACCACCAGGGACAGGGGGGGCTGAAGCTTTCTTT.

The V gene is TRBV7-9, the J gene TRBJ2-7; D uncertain. This CDR3 region has 11 residues. Germline values: CDR1 SEHNR, CDR2 FQNEAQ (reference sequence). The V end lost 4 bases, the J end lost 3 bases, and 4 bases lay between the germline ends. The CDR3 protein is CASSSRYEQYF. The CDR3 bases are TGTGCCAGCAGCTCACGCTACGAGCAGTACTTC.

The CDR3 reads CAWRGQQGYGYTF. The DNA for the CDR3 is TGTGCCTGGAGGGGTCAACAGGGCTATGGCTACACCTTC. V is TRBV30 and J is TRBJ1-2; weak D call: TRBD1 (6 bases). The CDR3 extends over 13 amino acids. Germline V gene data show CDR1 as GTSNPN and CDR2 as SVGIG (reference sequence). V was shortened by 3 bases and J by 4 bases, with 12 bases between the two germline ends.

The gene calls are TRBV4-1 and TRBJ1-5, with no clear D. Germline CDR1 and CDR2: MGHRA and YSYEKL. This CDR3 has 15 amino acids. Trimming took 4 bases from V and 0 from J, leaving 10 bases between them. CDR3: CASSRAEYSNQPQHF. The DNA for the CDR3 is TGCGCCAGCAGCCGGGCAGAGTATAGCAATCAGCCCCAGCATTTT.

This chain joins TRBV12-3 or TRBV12-4 and TRBJ1-1; D might be TRBD1 (5 bases). The V end was cut by 7 bases, the J end by 8 bases, with 14 bases between. This CDR3 spans 12 amino acids. This chain's CDR3 is CASTLVGEEAFF. DNA of the CDR3: TGTGCCAGCACCCTAGTGGGGGAAGAAGCTTTCTTT.

The chain recombines TRBV5-1 with TRBJ2-7, with a weak D call TRBD1 (7 bases). The CDR3 consists of 12 residues. Germline CDR1 is SGHRS and CDR2 is YFSETQ. Trimming removed 6 bases from V and 7 bases from J, with 14 bases in between. CDR3 region: CASTRGAGEQYF. Written as DNA, the CDR3 is TGCGCCAGCACCAGGGGGGCGGGGGAGCAGTACTTC. The full variable domain, rest sourced from reference TRBV5-1 and TRBJ2-7, is KAGVTQTPRYLIKTRGQQVTLSCSPISGHRSVSWYQQTPGQGLQFLFEYFSETQRNKGNFPGRFSGRQFSNSRSEMNVSTLELGDSALYLCASTRGAGEQYFGPGTRLTVT.

J is TRBJ1-2 and V is TRBV9; D remains unclear. CDR1 is SGDLS, CDR2 YYNGEE, per germline. V lost 0 bases and J 2 bases, leaving 11 bases between the germline ends. CDR3 length: 15 amino acids. CDR3 sequence reads: CASSVATAGNYGYTF. The CDR3 nucleotides are TGTGCCAGCAGCGTAGCTACGGCGGGGAACTATGGCTACACCTTC.

V is TRBV19 and J is TRBJ1-6; TRBD1 matches at 7 bases. The CDR3 runs to 14 residues. Germline loops: CDR1 LNHDA, CDR2 SQIVND (reference sequence). J was trimmed by 10 bases and V by 2 bases; bases with no gene match: 5. CDR3 region: CASSITGETSPLHF. The CDR3 bases are TGTGCCAGTAGTATAACAGGGGAAACCTCACCCCTCCACTTT.

This chain connects TRBV3-1 (or the pseudogene TRBV3-2) to TRBJ1-1, with 7 bases identical to TRBD1. The CDR3 covers 16 residues. Per germline, CDR1 LGHDT and CDR2 YNNKEL (reference sequence). The trim removed 3 bases at V and 0 bases at J, leaving 7 bases unmatched. In DNA form, the CDR3 reads TGTGCCAGCAGCCATTCGCGACAGGGCCTGAACACTGAAGCTTTCTTT. Its translation is CASSHSRQGLNTEAFF.

The rearrangement uses TRBV5-1 and TRBJ2-1; 13 bases fit TRBD2. The CDR3 runs 16 residues. CDR1 is SGHRS and CDR2 is YFSETQ in the germline V gene. Germline trimming cut 5 bases from V and 6 bases from J; bases unmatched to any gene: 8. The CDR3 is CASSTRTSGGPNEQFF. In DNA form, the CDR3 reads TGCGCCAGCAGTACCCGGACTAGCGGGGGCCCCAATGAGCAGTTCTTC. The whole variable domain, filled in from reference TRBV5-1 and TRBJ2-1, reads KAGVTQTPRYLIKTRGQQVTLSCSPISGHRSVSWYQQTPGQGLQFLFEYFSETQRNKGNFPGRFSGRQFSNSRSEMNVSTLELGDSALYLCASSTRTSGGPNEQFFGPGTRLTVL.

The chain joins TRBV7-2 to TRBJ1-1, with TRBD1 matching over 7 bases. The V gene's germline CDR1 is SGHTA and CDR2 FQGNSA. Trimming at V came to 6 bases and at J to 0 bases, leaving 10 bases not matched to a gene. The CDR3 has 16 amino acids. The CDR3 DNA follows: TGTGCCAGCAGACGTCCACAGGGGTCCTTGAACACTGAAGCTTTCTTT. It is translated as CASRRPQGSLNTEAFF.

The V call is TRBV28, the J call TRBJ2-7; D may be TRBD1 (6 bases). V shed 8 bases and J shed 4 bases, with 15 bases lying between them. The CDR3 spans 13 residues. Per germline, CDR1 MDHEN and CDR2 SYDVKM. CDR3 sequence: CASAGIRGYEQYF. The CDR3 DNA is TGTGCCAGCGCCGGGATCAGGGGTTACGAGCAGTACTTC.

This sequence joins TRBV5-5 and TRBJ1-1, with D tentatively TRBD1 (5 bases). With 4 bases removed from V and 3 bases from J, the gap between germline ends came to 10 bases. The CDR3 spans 13 residues. From germline, CDR1 is SGHKS and CDR2 YYEKEE (reference sequence). In nucleotides, the CDR3 is TGTGCCAGCAGCCGTCAGGGTCACACTGAAGCTTTCTTT. Protein product: CASSRQGHTEAFF.

V usage is TRBV19 and J usage is TRBJ1-6, with a tentative D call TRBD1 (5 bases). CDR3 length equals 13 residues. Looked up from germline, CDR1 is LNHDA and CDR2 is SQIVND (reference sequence). Trimming pared 6 bases from V and 9 bases from J, leaving 12 bases between. DNA for the CDR3: TGTGCCAGTAGGGGACGGGAAACTTCACCCCTCCACTTT. Protein product: CASRGRETSPLHF.

V and J are TRBV7-9 and TRBJ1-3; D is undetermined. Trimming pared 5 bases from V and 2 bases from J, leaving 10 bases between. CDR1 and CDR2 (germline): SEHNR, FQNEAQ (reference sequence). The CDR3 has 14 residues. CDR3 protein: CASSVVEAGNTIYF. The CDR3 coding sequence is TGTGCCAGCAGCGTTGTAGAGGCTGGAAACACCATATATTTT.

The chain has TRBV6-5 and TRBJ1-4; no clear D. Trimming pared 5 bases from V and 8 bases from J, leaving 12 bases between. Germline assignment: CDR1 MNHEY and CDR2 SVGAGI. The CDR3 spans 13 residues. The DNA of the CDR3 is TGTGCCAGCAGTAGACGGGGAGGAGAAAAACTGTTTTTT. Translated: CASSRRGGEKLFF.

This rearrangement joins TRBV7-3 to TRBJ1-1; D is unresolved. The germline CDR1 and CDR2 sequences are SGHTA and FQGTGA. The V end was cut by 1 base, the J end by 1 base, with 7 bases between. The CDR3 extends over 14 amino acids. In nucleotides, the CDR3 is TGTGCCAGCAGCTTAAGTAGTGGGAACACTGAAGCTTTCTTT. It is translated as CASSLSSGNTEAFF.

The DNA for the CDR3 is TGTGCCAGTAGGCCCCGAGGTAGGGAACGGGGCACTGAAGCTTTCTTT. It is translated as CASRPRGRERGTEAFF. The chain employs TRBV19 and TRBJ1-1, with D unclear. The CDR3 extends over 16 amino acids. With 6 bases removed from V and 4 bases from J, the gap between germline ends came to 21 bases. CDR1 LNHDA and CDR2 SQIVND come from the germline V gene (reference sequence).

The V call is TRBV18, the J call TRBJ1-1; unclear D gene. From germline, CDR1 is KGHSH and CDR2 LQKENI. V lost 2 bases and J 1 base, leaving 8 bases between the germline ends. The CDR3 loop spans 14 amino acids. CDR3 protein: CASSPKAGNTEAFF. The CDR3 coding sequence is TGTGCCAGCTCACCAAAGGCGGGGAACACTGAAGCTTTCTTT.

This clone was found once. V is TRBV18 and J is TRBJ2-1, with D perhaps TRBD2 (7 bases). From germline, CDR1 is KGHSH and CDR2 LQKENI. The V gene lost 0 bases and the J gene lost 6 bases, with 15 bases spanning the gap. The CDR3 loop spans 16 amino acids. CDR3: CASSPPGGATINEQFF. In nucleotides, the CDR3 is TGTGCCAGCTCACCACCGGGGGGGGCGACGATCAATGAGCAGTTCTTC.